The 4 T cell receptor beta chains given below trace back to one sample, sequenced in a study of T cell changes during pregnancy in multiple sclerosis. The method was immunoSEQ multiplex PCR; TCRdb's version includes in-frame clones alone and lacks a portion of them. The data contain about 93,000 clones, around 93% of them singletons. The sequencing used peripheral blood, collected before pregnancy. Receptor source: a female donor with multiple sclerosis, enrolled in a pregnancy study.

This clone was detected once. This chain joins TRBV4-2 and TRBJ1-2; D is possibly TRBD1 (5 bases). CDR1 is LGHNA and CDR2 is YNFKEQ in the germline V gene. The CDR3 sequence is 15 residues long. V was trimmed by 4 bases and J by 4 bases, leaving 16 bases between them. The CDR3 sequence: CASSPTGDSAYGYTF. The DNA for the CDR3 is TGTGCCAGCAGCCCCACCGGTGACAGCGCCTATGGCTACACCTTC.

The rearrangement joins TRBV4-1 to TRBJ1-4, with D hard to call. The CDR3 is made up of 14 amino acids. Germline lookup yields CDR1 MGHRA and CDR2 YSYEKL. Deletions cut 0 bases from V and 5 bases from J, with 7 bases between. CDR3 DNA sequence: TGCGCCAGCAGCCAAGATGTCCAGAATGAAAAACTGTTTTTT. The encoded protein is CASSQDVQNEKLFF.

This chain uses TRBV15 with TRBJ2-5; perhaps TRBD2 as D (5 bases). The V and J ends lost 6 bases and 2 bases respectively, with 13 bases between them. Germline V CDR1 and CDR2: LNHNV, YYDKDF (reference sequence). This CDR3 region has 14 residues. The CDR3 sequence: CATSFRLLQETQYF. The CDR3 nucleotides read TGTGCCACCAGTTTTCGACTACTTCAAGAGACCCAGTACTTC.

The genes are TRBV7-8 and TRBJ2-3; D is uncertain. This CDR3 is built from 12 residues. Germline V gives CDR1 SGHVS, CDR2 FQNEAQ. Trimming removed 5 bases from V and 2 bases from J, with 5 bases in between. CDR3 residues: CASSDTTDTQYF. The CDR3 region has the DNA TGTGCCAGCAGCGACACCACAGATACGCAGTATTTT. The whole variable domain, remainder taken from reference TRBV7-8 and TRBJ2-3, is GAGVSQSPRYKVAKRGQDVALRCDPISGHVSLFWYQQALGQGPEFLTYFQNEAQLDKSGLPSDRFFAERPEGSVSTLKIQRTQQEDSAVYLCASSDTTDTQYFGPGTRLTVL.